This passage covers 3 T cell receptor beta chains from one sample sequenced in a study of blood T cell repertoires in COVID-19. Here immunoSEQ multiplex PCR was the method, and the copy in TCRdb shows in-frame clones only, minus some. The data show about 480,000 clones, over 75% seen once. The sample was PBMCs or T cells enriched from blood (not recorded which). These receptors came from a woman in her thirties or forties who had recovered from COVID-19.

This clone was picked up one time. V is TRBV5-8 and J is TRBJ1-6; D call uncertain. The CDR3 extends over 18 amino acids. V shed 1 base and J shed 0 bases, with 14 bases lying between them. Germline V gene lookup returns CDR1 SGHTS and CDR2 YDEGEE. In nucleotides, the CDR3 is TGTGCCAGCAGCTTGTCGGCAGGCACGAGCTCCTATAATTCACCCCTCCACTTT. It is translated as CASSLSAGTSSYNSPLHF.

The chain links TRBV18 to TRBJ2-1; D perhaps matches TRBD2 (7 bases). Per the germline V gene, CDR1 is KGHSH and CDR2 is LQKENI. V lost 5 bases and J 0 bases, leaving 14 bases between the germline ends. This CDR3 has 16 residues. CDR3 in amino acids: CASSSARGASYNEQFF. The CDR3 nucleotides read TGTGCCAGCTCAAGTGCACGGGGGGCCTCCTACAATGAGCAGTTCTTC.

The V and J genes are TRBV30 and TRBJ2-5, with D possibly TRBD1 on 6 matching bases. The CDR3 contains 16 residues. Germline V gives CDR1 GTSNPN, CDR2 SVGIG (reference sequence). The V and J ends lost 6 bases and 5 bases respectively, with 25 bases between them. Here the CDR3 reads CACKHHRAGVLETQYF. CDR3 nucleotide sequence: TGTGCCTGTAAGCATCACAGGGCAGGGGTTTTGGAGACCCAGTACTTC.